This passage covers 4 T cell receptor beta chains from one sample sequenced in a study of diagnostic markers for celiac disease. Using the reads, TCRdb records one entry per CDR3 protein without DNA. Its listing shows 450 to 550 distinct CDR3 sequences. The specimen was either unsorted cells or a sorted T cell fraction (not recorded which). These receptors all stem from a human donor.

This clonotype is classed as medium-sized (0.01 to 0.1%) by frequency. The CDR3 here is CASSPPGADTQYF. The rearrangement joins TRBV7-2 to TRBJ2-3; TCRdb's D call of TRBD1 is untestable without DNA. Germline assignment: CDR1 SGHTA and CDR2 FQGNSA. This CDR3 spans 13 amino acids.

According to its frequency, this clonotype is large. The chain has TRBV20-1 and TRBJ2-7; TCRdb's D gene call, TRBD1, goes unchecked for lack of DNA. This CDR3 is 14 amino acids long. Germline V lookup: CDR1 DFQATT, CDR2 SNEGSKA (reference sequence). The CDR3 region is CSARALTGPYEQYF.

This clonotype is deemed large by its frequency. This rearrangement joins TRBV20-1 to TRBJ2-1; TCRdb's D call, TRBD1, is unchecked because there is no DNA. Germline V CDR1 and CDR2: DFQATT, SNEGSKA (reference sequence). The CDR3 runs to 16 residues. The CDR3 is CSALDRASGPYNEQFF.

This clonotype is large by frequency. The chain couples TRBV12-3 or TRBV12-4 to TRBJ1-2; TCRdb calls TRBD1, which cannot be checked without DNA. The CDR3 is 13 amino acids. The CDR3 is CASSPTGGYGYTF.